Listed below are T cell receptor beta chains from one sample, sequenced in a study of vaccination and CD4 T cells after COVID-19. TCRdb re-called the PCR reads with MiXCR, one entry per CDR3 protein. The repertoire holds approximately 15,000 distinct CDR3 sequences, about 65% seen once, with 6% to 7.5% in the top ten. Antigens for these TCRs are unknown. Sequenced material: CD4+ T cells from blood, cultured in vitro. These receptors were taken from a human donor who had recovered from COVID-19. The CDR3 runs from the conserved cysteine through the conserved F or W. A D gene is named only where the DNA matches it firmly. A row's size may be missing; if present it is once, few, many or a size class.

d_call: TRBD2; j_call: TRBJ2-1; clone_size: NA; v_call: TRBV20-1; cdr3_nt: TGCAGTGCTAGAGCCACTAGCGGGGGAACTTCCTACAATGAGCAGTTCTTC; cdr3_aa: CSARATSGGTSYNEQFF
d_call: NA; j_call: TRBJ2-5; clone_size: NA; v_call: TRBV11-3; cdr3_nt: TGTGCCAGCAGCTCCCCGTTTTATGGAGTCCAAGAGACCCAGTACTTC; cdr3_aa: CASSSPFYGVQETQYF
d_call: TRBD1; j_call: TRBJ1-1; clone_size: NA; v_call: TRBV6-5; cdr3_nt: TGTGCCAGCAGTTACTCGATAATAGGCGGGGGACAGGGGAACACTGAAGCTTTCTTT; cdr3_aa: CASSYSIIGGGQGNTEAFF
d_call: NA; j_call: TRBJ1-5; clone_size: few; v_call: TRBV7-7; cdr3_nt: TGTGCTAGCAGCTTAGATACGTCGCAGCCCCAGCATTTT; cdr3_aa: CASSLDTSQPQHF
d_call: NA; j_call: TRBJ1-5; clone_size: few; v_call: TRBV20-1; cdr3_nt: TGCAGTGCTATTGGGGCACACAATCAGCCCCAGCATTTT; cdr3_aa: CSAIGAHNQPQHF
d_call: TRBD1; j_call: TRBJ1-4; clone_size: NA; v_call: TRBV2; cdr3_nt: TGTGCCAGCAGTGAAGCGGGACAGGGCAGGGAAAAACTGTTTTTT; cdr3_aa: CASSEAGQGREKLFF
d_call: NA; j_call: TRBJ1-6; clone_size: NA; v_call: TRBV11-2; cdr3_nt: TGTGCCAGCAGCTTCCTGCGGGCTTTTAATTCACCCCTCCACTTT; cdr3_aa: CASSFLRAFNSPLHF
d_call: TRBD1; j_call: TRBJ1-2; clone_size: NA; v_call: TRBV19; cdr3_nt: TGTGCCAGTAGTATAGGTGTCGGACAGGGTGGCTACACCTTC; cdr3_aa: CASSIGVGQGGYTF
d_call: NA; j_call: TRBJ2-5; clone_size: NA; v_call: TRBV27; cdr3_nt: TGTGCCAGCGGCACACTACAAAGGCAAGAGACCCAGTACTTC; cdr3_aa: CASGTLQRQETQYF
d_call: TRBD2; j_call: TRBJ2-2; clone_size: few; v_call: TRBV15; cdr3_nt: TGTGCCACCAGCACCGGGACTAGCGGAACCGGGGAGCTGTTTTTT; cdr3_aa: CATSTGTSGTGELFF
d_call: TRBD2; j_call: TRBJ2-5; clone_size: NA; v_call: TRBV28; cdr3_nt: TGTGCCAGCAGTTCCCGGGGACTAGCGGGAGAAGAGACCCAGTACTTC; cdr3_aa: CASSSRGLAGEETQYF
d_call: TRBD2; j_call: TRBJ2-1; clone_size: NA; v_call: TRBV7-8; cdr3_nt: TGTGCCAGCAGGAAAACCGGGACTAGGAACAATGAGCAGTTCTTC; cdr3_aa: CASRKTGTRNNEQFF
d_call: NA; j_call: TRBJ1-5; clone_size: medium-sized; v_call: TRBV19; cdr3_nt: TGTGCCAGTAGTTCGACCGGGGTGCGTAGCAATCAGCCCCAGCATTTT; cdr3_aa: CASSSTGVRSNQPQHF
d_call: TRBD1; j_call: TRBJ1-6; clone_size: NA; v_call: TRBV12-3/TRBV12-4; cdr3_nt: TGTGCCAGCAGTGCCCCGGACAGGGGGCAGAGGGCCTATAATTCACCCCTCCACTTT; cdr3_aa: CASSAPDRGQRAYNSPLHF
d_call: NA; j_call: TRBJ2-7; clone_size: NA; v_call: TRBV15; cdr3_nt: TGTGCCACCAGCAGAGAACGGGGCGGCACCTACGAGCAGTACTTC; cdr3_aa: CATSRERGGTYEQYF
d_call: NA; j_call: TRBJ1-1; clone_size: NA; v_call: TRBV7-2; cdr3_nt: TGTGCCAGCAGCTTTGGACAGCCCCTGGACACTGAAGCTTTCTTT; cdr3_aa: CASSFGQPLDTEAFF
d_call: TRBD1; j_call: TRBJ1-4; clone_size: NA; v_call: TRBV24-1; cdr3_nt: TGTGCCACCAGTCAACCGGGACAGGGTGAGGAAAAACTGTTTTTT; cdr3_aa: CATSQPGQGEEKLFF
d_call: TRBD1; j_call: TRBJ2-3; clone_size: NA; v_call: TRBV27; cdr3_nt: TGTGCCAGCAGTTCCTGGACAGGGGAAGGAGATACGCAGTATTTT; cdr3_aa: CASSSWTGEGDTQYF
d_call: TRBD1; j_call: TRBJ2-2; clone_size: NA; v_call: TRBV10-3; cdr3_nt: TGTGCCATCAAGGAACAGGGGGTGGGCACCGGGGAGCTGTTTTTT; cdr3_aa: CAIKEQGVGTGELFF
d_call: NA; j_call: TRBJ1-5; clone_size: NA; v_call: TRBV12-3/TRBV12-4; cdr3_nt: TGTGCCAGCAGTTTAGCGTCAGGGAGCAATCAGCCCCAGCATTTT; cdr3_aa: CASSLASGSNQPQHF
d_call: TRBD1; j_call: TRBJ1-1; clone_size: NA; v_call: TRBV24-1; cdr3_nt: TGTGCCACCAGTGATGCGGACAGGGAGACTTTCTTT; cdr3_aa: CATSDADRETFF
d_call: TRBD2; j_call: TRBJ2-3; clone_size: NA; v_call: TRBV20-1; cdr3_nt: TGCAGTGCCATCCCGACTAGCGGGAGACAGGATACGCAGTATTTT; cdr3_aa: CSAIPTSGRQDTQYF
d_call: NA; j_call: TRBJ1-1; clone_size: NA; v_call: TRBV10-1; cdr3_nt: TGCGCCAGCAGCTTAACAGGGATAGGTACGGCTTTCTTT; cdr3_aa: CASSLTGIGTAFF
d_call: NA; j_call: TRBJ2-1; clone_size: NA; v_call: TRBV6-2/TRBV6-3; cdr3_nt: TGTGCCAGCAGTTACTCCAGGGACCCCTACAATGAGCAGTTCTTC; cdr3_aa: CASSYSRDPYNEQFF
d_call: NA; j_call: TRBJ2-4; clone_size: NA; v_call: TRBV6-2/TRBV6-3; cdr3_nt: TGTGCCAGCAGTACACCCGCTGTGTGGGGGGAAAACATTCAGTACTTC; cdr3_aa: CASSTPAVWGENIQYF
d_call: NA; j_call: TRBJ1-2; clone_size: once; v_call: TRBV19; cdr3_nt: TGTGCCAGTACTTACGTTATGGCCGGCGCGGCTCTTCATGGCTACACCTTC; cdr3_aa: CASTYVMAGAALHGYTF
d_call: TRBD1; j_call: TRBJ2-5; clone_size: NA; v_call: TRBV7-9; cdr3_nt: TGTGCCAGCAGCTTAGAGGGGGCCCCAGAGACCCAGTACTTC; cdr3_aa: CASSLEGAPETQYF
d_call: NA; j_call: TRBJ2-7; clone_size: NA; v_call: TRBV30; cdr3_nt: TGTGCCTGGAGCCCCGACGGGAAAGCCTACGAGCAGTACTTC; cdr3_aa: CAWSPDGKAYEQYF
d_call: TRBD2; j_call: TRBJ2-7; clone_size: once; v_call: TRBV20-1; cdr3_nt: TGCAGTGCTCCCGATAGCGGGTATACCTACGAGCAGTACTTC; cdr3_aa: CSAPDSGYTYEQYF
d_call: TRBD2; j_call: TRBJ2-1; clone_size: NA; v_call: TRBV4-1; cdr3_nt: TGCGCCAGCAGCCAACTATGGGGGAGGGCCTCCTACAATGAGCAGTTCTTC; cdr3_aa: CASSQLWGRASYNEQFF
d_call: TRBD2; j_call: TRBJ2-7; clone_size: few; v_call: TRBV15; cdr3_nt: TGTGCCACCAGCAGAGCGGGAGGGACCTACGAGCAGTACTTC; cdr3_aa: CATSRAGGTYEQYF
d_call: NA; j_call: TRBJ1-5; clone_size: NA; v_call: TRBV27; cdr3_nt: TGTGCCAGCAGTCGGCAGGGAGGTCAGCCCCAGCATTTT; cdr3_aa: CASSRQGGQPQHF
d_call: NA; j_call: TRBJ1-2; clone_size: NA; v_call: TRBV20-1; cdr3_nt: TGCAGTGCTAACTTTCTGGGGAACTATGGCTACACCTTC; cdr3_aa: CSANFLGNYGYTF
d_call: TRBD2; j_call: TRBJ2-1; clone_size: NA; v_call: TRBV20-1; cdr3_nt: TGCAGTGCTTTGGGACTAGCGGGAGGGCCTGGAGTATACAATGAGCAGTTCTTC; cdr3_aa: CSALGLAGGPGVYNEQFF
d_call: NA; j_call: TRBJ1-1; clone_size: once; v_call: TRBV28; cdr3_nt: TGTGCCAGCAGCCCCACGAGGGGGGCAGGGACTGAAGCTTTCTTT; cdr3_aa: CASSPTRGAGTEAFF
d_call: NA; j_call: TRBJ1-2; clone_size: few; v_call: TRBV30; cdr3_nt: TGTGCCTGGAGTTCAGGGGCCGGCTACACCTTC; cdr3_aa: CAWSSGAGYTF
d_call: TRBD1; j_call: TRBJ1-3; clone_size: NA; v_call: TRBV20-1; cdr3_nt: TGCAGTGCTTACAGGGGAGGTAACACCATATATTTT; cdr3_aa: CSAYRGGNTIYF
d_call: NA; j_call: TRBJ2-3; clone_size: NA; v_call: TRBV15; cdr3_nt: TGTGCCACCAGCGGGCGGGATACGCAGTATTTT; cdr3_aa: CATSGRDTQYF
d_call: TRBD2; j_call: TRBJ2-3; clone_size: once; v_call: TRBV7-3; cdr3_nt: TGTGCCAGCAGCTCGGGACTAGTTCTTACAGATACGCAGTATTTT; cdr3_aa: CASSSGLVLTDTQYF
d_call: NA; j_call: TRBJ2-6; clone_size: NA; v_call: TRBV2; cdr3_nt: TGTGCCAGCGAGGGGTCCCTGATAATCTCTGGGGCCAACGTCCTGACTTTC; cdr3_aa: CASEGSLIISGANVLTF
d_call: NA; j_call: TRBJ1-2; clone_size: NA; v_call: TRBV7-2; cdr3_nt: TGTGCCAGCTTATACAGTATCGGGAGCGGCTATGGCTACACCTTC; cdr3_aa: CASLYSIGSGYGYTF
d_call: NA; j_call: TRBJ1-1; clone_size: NA; v_call: TRBV28; cdr3_nt: TGTGCCAGCAGTCTCATCACAGAGAACACTGAAGCTTTCTTT; cdr3_aa: CASSLITENTEAFF